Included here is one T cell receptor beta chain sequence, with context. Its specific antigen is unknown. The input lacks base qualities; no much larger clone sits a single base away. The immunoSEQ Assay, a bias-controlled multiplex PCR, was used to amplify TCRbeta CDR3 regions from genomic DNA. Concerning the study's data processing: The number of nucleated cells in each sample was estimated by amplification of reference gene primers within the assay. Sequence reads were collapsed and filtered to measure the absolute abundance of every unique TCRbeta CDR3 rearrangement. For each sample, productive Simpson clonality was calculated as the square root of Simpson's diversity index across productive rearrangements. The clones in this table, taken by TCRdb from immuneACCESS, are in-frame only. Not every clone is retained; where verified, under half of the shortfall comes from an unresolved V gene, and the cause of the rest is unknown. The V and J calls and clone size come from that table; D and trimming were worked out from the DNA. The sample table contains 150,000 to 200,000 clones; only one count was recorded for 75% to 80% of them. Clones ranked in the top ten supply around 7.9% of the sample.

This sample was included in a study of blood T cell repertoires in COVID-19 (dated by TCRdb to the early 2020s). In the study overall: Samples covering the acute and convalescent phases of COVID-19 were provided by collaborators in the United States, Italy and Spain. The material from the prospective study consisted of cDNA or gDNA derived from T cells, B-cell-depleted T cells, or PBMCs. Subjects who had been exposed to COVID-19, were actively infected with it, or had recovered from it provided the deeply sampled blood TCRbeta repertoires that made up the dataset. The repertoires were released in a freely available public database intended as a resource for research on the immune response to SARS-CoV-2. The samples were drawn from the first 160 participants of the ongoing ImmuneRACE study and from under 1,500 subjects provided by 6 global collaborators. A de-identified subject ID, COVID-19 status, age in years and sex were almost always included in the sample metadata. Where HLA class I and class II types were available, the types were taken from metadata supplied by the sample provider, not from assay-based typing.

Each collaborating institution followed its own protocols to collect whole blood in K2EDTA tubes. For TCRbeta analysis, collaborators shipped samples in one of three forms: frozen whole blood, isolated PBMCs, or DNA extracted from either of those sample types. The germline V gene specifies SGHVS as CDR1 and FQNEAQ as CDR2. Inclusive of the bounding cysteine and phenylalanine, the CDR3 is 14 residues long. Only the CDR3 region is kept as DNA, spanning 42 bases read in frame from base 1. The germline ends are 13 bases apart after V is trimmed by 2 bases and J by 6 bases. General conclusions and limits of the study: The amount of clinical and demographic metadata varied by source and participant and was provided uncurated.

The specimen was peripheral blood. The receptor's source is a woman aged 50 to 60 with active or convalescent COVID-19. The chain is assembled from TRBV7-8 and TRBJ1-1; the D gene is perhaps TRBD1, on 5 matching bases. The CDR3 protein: CASSLTHPGAEAFF. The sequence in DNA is TGTGCCAGCAGCTTAACCCACCCGGGGGCTGAAGCTTTCTTT.